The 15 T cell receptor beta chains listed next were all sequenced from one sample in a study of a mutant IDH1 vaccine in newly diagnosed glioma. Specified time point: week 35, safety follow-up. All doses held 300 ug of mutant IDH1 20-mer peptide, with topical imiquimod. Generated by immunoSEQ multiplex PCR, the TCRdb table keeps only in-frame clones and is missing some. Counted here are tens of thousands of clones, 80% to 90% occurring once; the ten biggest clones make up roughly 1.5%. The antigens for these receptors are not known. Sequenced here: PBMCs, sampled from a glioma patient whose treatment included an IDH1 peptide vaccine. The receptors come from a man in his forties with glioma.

The CDR3 loop reads CASSSQGGMEKLFF. The CDR3 region has the DNA TGTGCCAGCAGCTCGCAGGGCGGCATGGAAAAACTGTTTTTT. The chain combines TRBV7-2 with TRBJ1-4, with TRBD1 as a possible D gene (5 bases). Trimming pared 4 bases from V and 8 bases from J, leaving 14 bases between. The CDR3 covers 14 residues. Germline CDR1 reads SGHTA; CDR2 reads FQGNSA. Based on the CDR3 plus reference TRBV7-2 and TRBJ1-4, the full variable domain is GAGVSQSPSNKVTEKGKDVELRCDPISGHTALYWYRQSLGQGLEFLIYFQGNSAPDKSGLPSDRFSAERTGGSVSTLTIQRTQQEDSAVYLCASSSQGGMEKLFFGSGTQLSVL.

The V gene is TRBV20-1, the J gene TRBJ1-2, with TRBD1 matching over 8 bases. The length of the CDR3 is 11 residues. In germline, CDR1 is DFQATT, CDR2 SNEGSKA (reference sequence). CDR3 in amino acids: CRPGQGNGYTF. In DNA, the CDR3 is TGCAGACCCGGACAGGGCAATGGCTACACCTTC.

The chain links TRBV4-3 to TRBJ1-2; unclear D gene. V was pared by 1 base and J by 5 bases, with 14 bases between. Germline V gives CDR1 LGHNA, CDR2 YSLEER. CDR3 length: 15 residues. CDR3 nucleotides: TGCGCCAGCAGCCAAGGCAGTGGACGGGTGTATGGCTACACCTTC. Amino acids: CASSQGSGRVYGYTF.

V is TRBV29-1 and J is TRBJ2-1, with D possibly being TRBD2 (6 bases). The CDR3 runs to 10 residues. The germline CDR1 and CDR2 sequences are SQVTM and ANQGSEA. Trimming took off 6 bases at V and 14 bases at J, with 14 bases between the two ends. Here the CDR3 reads CSVQGLAKFF. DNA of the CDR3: TGCAGCGTCCAGGGACTTGCAAAGTTCTTC.

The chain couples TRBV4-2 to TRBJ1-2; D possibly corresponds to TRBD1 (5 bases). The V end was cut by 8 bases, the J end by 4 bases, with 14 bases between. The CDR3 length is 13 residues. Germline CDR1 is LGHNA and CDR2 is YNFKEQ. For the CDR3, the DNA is TGTGCCAGCGGAAAAACAGGACTCTATGGCTACACCTTC. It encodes CASGKTGLYGYTF.

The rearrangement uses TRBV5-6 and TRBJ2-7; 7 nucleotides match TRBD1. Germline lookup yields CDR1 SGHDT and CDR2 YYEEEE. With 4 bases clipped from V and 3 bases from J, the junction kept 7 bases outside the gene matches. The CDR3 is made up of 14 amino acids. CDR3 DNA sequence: TGTGCCAGCAGCACCCGGAGACAGGGCTACGAGCAGTACTTC. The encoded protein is CASSTRRQGYEQYF.

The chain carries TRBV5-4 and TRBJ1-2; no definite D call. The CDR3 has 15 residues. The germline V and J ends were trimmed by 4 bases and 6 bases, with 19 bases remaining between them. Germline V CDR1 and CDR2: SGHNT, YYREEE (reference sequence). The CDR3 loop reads CASSPRPGNGDGYTF. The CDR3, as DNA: TGTGCCAGCAGCCCCAGACCCGGAAACGGAGATGGCTACACCTTC.

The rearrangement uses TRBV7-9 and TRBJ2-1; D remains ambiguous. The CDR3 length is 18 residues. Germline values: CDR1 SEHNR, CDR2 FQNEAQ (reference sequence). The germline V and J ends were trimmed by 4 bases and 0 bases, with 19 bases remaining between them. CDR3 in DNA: TGTGCCAGCAGCTCGACCAGACTTTTCCTAAGCTCCTACAATGAGCAGTTCTTC. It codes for CASSSTRLFLSSYNEQFF.

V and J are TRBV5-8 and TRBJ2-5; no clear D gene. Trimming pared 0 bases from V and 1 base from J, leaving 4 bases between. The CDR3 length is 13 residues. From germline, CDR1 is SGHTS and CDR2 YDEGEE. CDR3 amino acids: CASSLGSQETQYF. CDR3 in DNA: TGTGCCAGCAGCTTGGGCAGCCAAGAGACCCAGTACTTC.

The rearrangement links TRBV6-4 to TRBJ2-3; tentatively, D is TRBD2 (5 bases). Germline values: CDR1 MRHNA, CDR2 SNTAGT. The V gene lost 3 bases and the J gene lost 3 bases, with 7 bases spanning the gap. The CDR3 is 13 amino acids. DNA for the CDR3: TGTGCCAGCAGTGAGACGGGAACAGATACGCAGTATTTT. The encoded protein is CASSETGTDTQYF.

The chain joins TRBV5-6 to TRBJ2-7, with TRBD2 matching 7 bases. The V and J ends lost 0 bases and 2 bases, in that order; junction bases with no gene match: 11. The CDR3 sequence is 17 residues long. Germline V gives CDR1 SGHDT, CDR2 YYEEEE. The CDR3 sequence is CASSLGVLAGATYEQYF. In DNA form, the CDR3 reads TGTGCCAGCAGCTTGGGAGTGCTGGCGGGAGCAACCTACGAGCAGTACTTC.

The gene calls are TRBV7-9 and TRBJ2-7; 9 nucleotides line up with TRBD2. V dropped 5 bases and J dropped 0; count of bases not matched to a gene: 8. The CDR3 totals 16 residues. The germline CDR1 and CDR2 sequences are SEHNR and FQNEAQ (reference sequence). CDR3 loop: CASSGGWTSDSYEQYF. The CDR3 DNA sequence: TGTGCCAGCAGCGGGGGGTGGACTAGCGACTCCTACGAGCAGTACTTC.

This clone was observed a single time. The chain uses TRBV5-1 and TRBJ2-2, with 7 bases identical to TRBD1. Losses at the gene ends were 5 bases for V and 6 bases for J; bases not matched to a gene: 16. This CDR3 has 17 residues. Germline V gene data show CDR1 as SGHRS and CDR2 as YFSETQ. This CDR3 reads CASSPGTVVLVSGELFF. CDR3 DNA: TGCGCCAGCAGTCCCGGGACAGTGGTGTTAGTGTCCGGGGAGCTGTTTTTT.

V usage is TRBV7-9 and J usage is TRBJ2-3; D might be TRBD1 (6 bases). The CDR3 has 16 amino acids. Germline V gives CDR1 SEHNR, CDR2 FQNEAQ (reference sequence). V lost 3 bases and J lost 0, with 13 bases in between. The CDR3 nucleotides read TGTGCCAGCAGCTTTGTTAGGGGGTATAGCACAGATACGCAGTATTTT. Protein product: CASSFVRGYSTDTQYF. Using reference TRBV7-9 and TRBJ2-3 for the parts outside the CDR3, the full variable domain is DTGVSQNPRHKITKRGQNVTFRCDPISEHNRLYWYRQTLGQGPEFLTYFQNEAQLEKSRLLSDRFSAERPKGSFSTLEIQRTEQGDSAMYLCASSFVRGYSTDTQYFGPGTRLTVL.

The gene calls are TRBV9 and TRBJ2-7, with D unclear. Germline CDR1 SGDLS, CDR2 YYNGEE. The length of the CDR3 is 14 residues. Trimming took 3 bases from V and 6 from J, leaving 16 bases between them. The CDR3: CASSAEPELREQYF. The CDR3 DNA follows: TGTGCCAGCAGCGCCGAACCCGAGCTTCGCGAGCAGTACTTC.